The clone carrying this T cell receptor (beta chain) was observed a single time. The antigen is unknown. The data belong to a study of post-analysis software for immune sequencing data. Study as a whole: Secondary progressive, relapsing-remitting and progressive-relapsing multiple sclerosis were among the included disease courses.

cDNA libraries for TCR beta contained unique molecular identifiers. In TCRdb, the PCR reads were re-called with MiXCR into one record per CDR3 protein. Here the sample spans 600,000 to 700,000 distinct CDR3 sequences, approximately 60% being singletons. Trimming stripped 2 bases from V and 4 bases from J, with 12 bases between. The CDR3 length is 15 residues. Germline values: CDR1 MNHEY, CDR2 SVGAGI. Findings and caveats of the study: TRBV5-6, TRBV5-1 and TRBV20-1 were among four to six TRBV segments more frequent in patients than controls.

The V gene is TRBV6-5, the J gene TRBJ2-1; D uncertain. The sequenced material came from blood. This TCR was recovered from a girl aged 2 to 10 with multiple sclerosis. The CDR3 DNA reads TGTGCCAGCAGTTACACCCCACAGAAGTACAATGAGCAGTTCTTC. As protein: CASSYTPQKYNEQFF.